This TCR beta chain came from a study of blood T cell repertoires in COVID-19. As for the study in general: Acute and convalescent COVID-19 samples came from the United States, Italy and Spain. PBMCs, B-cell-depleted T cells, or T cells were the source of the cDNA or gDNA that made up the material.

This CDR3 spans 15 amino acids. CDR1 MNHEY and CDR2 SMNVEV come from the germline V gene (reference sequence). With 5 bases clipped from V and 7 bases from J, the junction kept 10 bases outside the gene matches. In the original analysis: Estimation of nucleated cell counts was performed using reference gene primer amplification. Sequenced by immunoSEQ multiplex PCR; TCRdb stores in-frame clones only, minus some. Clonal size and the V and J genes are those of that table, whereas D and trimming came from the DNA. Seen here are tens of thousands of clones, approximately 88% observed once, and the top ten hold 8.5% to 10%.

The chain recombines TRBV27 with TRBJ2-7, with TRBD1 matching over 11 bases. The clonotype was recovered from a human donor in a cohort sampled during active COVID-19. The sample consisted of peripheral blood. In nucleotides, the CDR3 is TGTGCCAGCAGTGGGCCGGGACAGGGGGGGAGGGAGCAGTACTTC. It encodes CASSGPGQGGREQYF.